The next 7 T cell receptor beta chains were all read from a single sample in a study of PD-1 blockade in mismatch repair-deficient tumors. Clones were sequenced by immunoSEQ multiplex PCR, and TCRdb holds only the in-frame ones, with some missing. Of approximately 40,000 clones in the sample, about 76% were seen once. Here the sequenced sample was peripheral blood, taken 4 weeks after starting pembrolizumab. The receptors originated from an adult with mismatch repair-deficient cancer.

The rearrangement links TRBV30 to TRBJ1-2, with 8 bases aligning to TRBD1. Losses at the gene ends were 7 bases for V and 8 bases for J; bases not matched to a gene: 15. From germline, CDR1 is GTSNPN and CDR2 SVGIG (reference sequence). This CDR3 contains 14 residues. CDR3 coding DNA: TGTGCCTTTGGACAGGGACTAGTCGTTGGCGGCTACACCTTC. Translated: CAFGQGLVVGGYTF.

V is TRBV7-3 and J is TRBJ2-1; 13 bases are shared with TRBD2. In germline, CDR1 is SGHTA, CDR2 FQGTGA. The trim removed 6 bases at V and 8 bases at J, leaving 4 bases unmatched. The CDR3 loop spans 14 amino acids. The CDR3 is CASSRTSGSDEQFF. CDR3 bases: TGTGCCAGCAGTCGGACTAGCGGGAGTGATGAGCAGTTCTTC.

The chain is built from TRBV7-9 and TRBJ2-2; no definite D call. Looked up from germline, CDR1 is SEHNR and CDR2 is FQNEAQ (reference sequence). V was pared by 0 bases and J by 4 bases, with 6 bases between. CDR3 size: 14 residues. This CDR3 reads CASSLAYGTGELFF. CDR3 DNA: TGTGCCAGCAGCTTAGCGTATGGCACCGGGGAGCTGTTTTTT. The variable domain in full, with the rest retrieved from reference TRBV7-9 and TRBJ2-2, is DTGVSQNPRHKITKRGQNVTFRCDPISEHNRLYWYRQTLGQGPEFLTYFQNEAQLEKSRLLSDRFSAERPKGSFSTLEIQRTEQGDSAMYLCASSLAYGTGELFFGEGSRLTVL.

The DNA of the CDR3 is TGTGCCAGCTCACTTAGAGGACAGGGGCACTACGAGCAGTACTTC. Translation gives CASSLRGQGHYEQYF. The chain joins TRBV18 to TRBJ2-7, with 9 bases identical to TRBD1. With 4 bases clipped from V and 3 bases from J, the junction kept 7 bases outside the gene matches. The CDR3 covers 15 residues. Germline V gene lookup returns CDR1 KGHSH and CDR2 LQKENI. The variable domain in full, completed from reference TRBV18 and TRBJ2-7, reads NAGVMQNPRHLVRRRGQEARLRCSPMKGHSHVYWYRQLPEEGLKFMVYLQKENIIDESGMPKERFSAEFPKEGPSILRIQQVVRGDSAAYFCASSLRGQGHYEQYFGPGTRLTVT.

The chain uses TRBV5-1 and TRBJ1-2, with 7 bases fitting TRBD1. V gave up 4 bases and J gave up 8 bases; unmatched junction bases: 11. CDR3 length: 14 amino acids. CDR1 SGHRS and CDR2 YFSETQ come from the germline V gene. DNA for the CDR3: TGCGCCAGCAGCATCTCGGGACAGCTAAGGGGCTACACCTTC. Encoded protein: CASSISGQLRGYTF.

The chain uses TRBV4-1 and TRBJ2-7; D may be TRBD1 (5 bases). The CDR3 contains 14 residues. Germline-derived CDR1 and CDR2 are MGHRA and YSYEKL. V lost 1 base, J lost 4 bases, and 11 bases lay in between. The CDR3 DNA sequence: TGCGCCAGCAGCCAAGGCAGGGTGGGGTACGAGCAGTACTTC. It specifies CASSQGRVGYEQYF.

This clone was counted a few times. This sequence joins TRBV11-2 and TRBJ2-5; maybe TRBD1 (5 bases). The CDR3 has 19 amino acids. Trimming removed 0 bases from V and 2 bases from J, with 22 bases in between. Germline V gives CDR1 SGHAT, CDR2 FQNNGV. CDR3: CASSLEWNPSGQLQETQYF. The CDR3 DNA follows: TGTGCCAGCAGCTTAGAGTGGAACCCTTCAGGACAACTTCAAGAGACCCAGTACTTC.